This T cell receptor (beta chain) stems from a study of cytomegalovirus exposure and HLA in healthy donors. PCR involved 60 Vbeta and 13 Jbeta primers. Assay: immunoSEQ multiplex PCR; the TCRdb copy retains only in-frame clones and omits some. The data show about 170,000 clones, 79% seen once. A remark on this clone: Its antigen is not known.

Study observations and caveats: With later analysis, a missense DCLRE1C variant became linked to TCR beta V- and J-gene trimming. More clonal expansion characterized HLA-associated TCR beta chains than equally common others in a later analysis. The listing of roughly 160 TCR beta chains classed them as cytomegalovirus-associated. Segments of the TCR beta V type were, in most cases, productive about 90% or about 30% of the time in an earlier analysis.

This TCR came from a woman between 45 and 60 years old in good health and CMV-seronegative. The sample comprised PBMCs.

The CDR3 DNA sequence: TGTGCCAGCAGCCCCTCTTCCGGACAGGGGATCACCGGGGAGCTGTTTTTT. Translating gives CASSPSSGQGITGELFF. The chain employs TRBV7-7 and TRBJ2-2, with TRBD1 identical over 9 bases. The CDR3 totals 17 residues. V was clipped by 5 bases and J by 4 bases; unmatched bases: 11. CDR1 is SSHAT and CDR2 is FNYEAQ in the germline V gene (reference sequence).